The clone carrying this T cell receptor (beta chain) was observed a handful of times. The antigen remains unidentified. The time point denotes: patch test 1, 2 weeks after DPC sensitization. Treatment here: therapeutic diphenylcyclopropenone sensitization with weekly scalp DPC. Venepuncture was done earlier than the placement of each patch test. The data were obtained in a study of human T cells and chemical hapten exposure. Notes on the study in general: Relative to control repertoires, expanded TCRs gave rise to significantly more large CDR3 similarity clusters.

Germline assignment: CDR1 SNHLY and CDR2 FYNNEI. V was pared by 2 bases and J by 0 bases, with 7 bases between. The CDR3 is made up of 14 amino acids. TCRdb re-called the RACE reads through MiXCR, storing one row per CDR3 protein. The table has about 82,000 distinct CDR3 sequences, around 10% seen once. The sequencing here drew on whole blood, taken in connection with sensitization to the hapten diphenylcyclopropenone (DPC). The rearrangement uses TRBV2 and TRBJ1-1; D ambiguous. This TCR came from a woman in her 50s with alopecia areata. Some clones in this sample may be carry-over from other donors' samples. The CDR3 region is CASSETVLNTEAFF. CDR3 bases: TGTGCCAGCAGTGAAACAGTCCTGAACACTGAAGCTTTCTTT.